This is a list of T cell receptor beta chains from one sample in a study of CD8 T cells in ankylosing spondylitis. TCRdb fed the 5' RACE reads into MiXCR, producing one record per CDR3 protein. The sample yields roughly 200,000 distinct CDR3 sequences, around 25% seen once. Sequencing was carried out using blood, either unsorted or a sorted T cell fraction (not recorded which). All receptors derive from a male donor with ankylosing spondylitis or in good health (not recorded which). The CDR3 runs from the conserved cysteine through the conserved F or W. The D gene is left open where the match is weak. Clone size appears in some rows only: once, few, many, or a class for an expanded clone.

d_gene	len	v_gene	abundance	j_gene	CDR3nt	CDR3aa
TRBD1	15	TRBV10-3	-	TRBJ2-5	TGTGCCGCCTCAAAGGGGACAGGGGGGCAAGAGACCCAGTACTTC	CAASKGTGGQETQYF
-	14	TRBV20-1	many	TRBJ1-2	TGCAGTGCTCAAGGGGCTTCGCTTAACTATGGCTACACCTTC	CSAQGASLNYGYTF
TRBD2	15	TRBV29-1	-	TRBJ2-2	TGCAGCGTTGGGGGACTAGCGGGACCCACCGGGGAGCTGTTTTTT	CSVGGLAGPTGELFF
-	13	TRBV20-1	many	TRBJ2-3	TGCAGTGCCCTTATTTCCCTCACAGATACGCAGTATTTT	CSALISLTDTQYF
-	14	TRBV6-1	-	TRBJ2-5	TGTGCCAGCAGTCCGGGACGGGACCAAGAGACCCAGTACTTC	CASSPGRDQETQYF
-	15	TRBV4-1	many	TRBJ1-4	TGCGCCAGCAGCCTATATTCGGGACAAAGCGAAAAACTGTTTTTT	CASSLYSGQSEKLFF
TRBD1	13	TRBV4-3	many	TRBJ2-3	TGCGCCAGCAGCCGCGACAGGGTAGATACGCAGTATTTT	CASSRDRVDTQYF
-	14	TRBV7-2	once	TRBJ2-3	TGTGCCAGCAGCTTAAGAGGGGATACAGATACGCAGTATTTT	CASSLRGDTDTQYF
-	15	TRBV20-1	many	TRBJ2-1	TGCAGTGCTAGAGTTCCGGGACTTAACAACAATGAGCAGTTCTTC	CSARVPGLNNNEQFF
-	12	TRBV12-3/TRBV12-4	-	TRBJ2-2	TGTGCCAGCAGTTTAAGTCCCGGGGAGCTGTTTTTT	CASSLSPGELFF
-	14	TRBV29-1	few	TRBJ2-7	TGCAGCGTTTTAAGGACGGGGGGCTCGGACGAGCAGTACTTC	CSVLRTGGSDEQYF
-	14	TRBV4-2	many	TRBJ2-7	TGTGCCAGCAGCCAAGACTCCGGCTCCTACGAGCAGTACTTC	CASSQDSGSYEQYF
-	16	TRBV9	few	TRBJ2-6	TGTGCCAGCAGCGGGCCACAGGGTTCAGGGGCCAACGTCCTGACTTTC	CASSGPQGSGANVLTF
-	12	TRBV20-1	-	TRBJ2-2	TGCAGTGCTAGAGAGGGCCCCGGGGAGCTGTTTTTT	CSAREGPGELFF
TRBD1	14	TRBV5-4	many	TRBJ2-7	TGTGCCAGCAGCTTACAGGGGTCAACCTACGAGCAGTACTTC	CASSLQGSTYEQYF
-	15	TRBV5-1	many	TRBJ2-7	TGCGCCAGCAGCTTGACCGGGGACTCAGCCTACGAGCAGTACTTC	CASSLTGDSAYEQYF
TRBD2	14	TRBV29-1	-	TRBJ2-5	TGCAGCGCCCCGACTAGCGGGAGTTTAGAGACCCAGTACTTC	CSAPTSGSLETQYF
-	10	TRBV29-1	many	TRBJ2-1	TGCAGCGTCAGGGACCGCACGCAGTTCTTC	CSVRDRTQFF
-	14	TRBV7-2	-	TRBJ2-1	TGTGCCAGCAGCATCAGGGGTGGGGGCGATGAGCAGTTCTTC	CASSIRGGGDEQFF
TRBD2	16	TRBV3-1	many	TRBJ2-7	TGTGCCAGCAGCCATGGGACTAGCGGGAGTCTCTACGAGCAGTACTTC	CASSHGTSGSLYEQYF
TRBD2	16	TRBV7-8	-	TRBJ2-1	TGTGCCAGCAGCTTCTGGGCGGGAGGGTCCTACAATGAGCAGTTCTTC	CASSFWAGGSYNEQFF
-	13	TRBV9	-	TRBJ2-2	TGTGCCAGCAGCGTAGTGGGGACCGGGGAGCTGTTTTTT	CASSVVGTGELFF
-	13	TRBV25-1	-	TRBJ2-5	TGTGCCAGCAGTCCGGCGTGGGAGCCATCCCAGTACTTC	CASSPAWEPSQYF
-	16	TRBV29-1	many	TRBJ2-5	TGCAGCGTTGGCCCCCCCGCGGGGCGGATCCAAGAGACCCAGTACTTC	CSVGPPAGRIQETQYF
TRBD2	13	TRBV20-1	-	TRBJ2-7	TGCAGTGCTTCCAGCGGGACTAGGGGCGAGCAGTACTTC	CSASSGTRGEQYF
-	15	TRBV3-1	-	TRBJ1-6	TGTGCCAGCAGCCAAGTCGGGACTGGGAATTCACCCCTCCACTTT	CASSQVGTGNSPLHF
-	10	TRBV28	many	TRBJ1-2	TGTGCCAGCAGTAGAGACGGCTACACCTTC	CASSRDGYTF
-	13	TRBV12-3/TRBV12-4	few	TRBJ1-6	TGTGCCAGCAGGCCCGGACATAATTCACCCCTCCACTTT	CASRPGHNSPLHF
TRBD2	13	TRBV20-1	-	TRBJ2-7	TGCAGTGCTAGAGACGGCGCGGGGGGCGAGCAGTACTTC	CSARDGAGGEQYF
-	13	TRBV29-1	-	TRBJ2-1	TGCAGCGTCGATAGCGTCCCCTACAATGAGCAGTTCTTC	CSVDSVPYNEQFF
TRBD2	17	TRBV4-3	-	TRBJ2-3	TGCGCCAGCAGCCAAGATAGGGCTAGCGGGACTACAGATACGCAGTATTTT	CASSQDRASGTTDTQYF
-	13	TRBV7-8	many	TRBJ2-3	TGTGCCAGCAGCTCGGGTACTTACGGTACGCAGTATTTT	CASSSGTYGTQYF
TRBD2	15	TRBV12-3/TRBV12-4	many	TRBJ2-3	TGTGCCAGCAGTTTGAGCGGGAGGTTCACAGATACGCAGTATTTT	CASSLSGRFTDTQYF
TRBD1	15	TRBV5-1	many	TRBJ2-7	TGCGCCAGCAGCGTAGGAGGACAGGAGACCTACGAGCAGTACTTC	CASSVGGQETYEQYF
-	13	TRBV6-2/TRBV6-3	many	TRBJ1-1	TGTGCCAGCAGTCGCCGGGACAACACTGAAGCTTTCTTT	CASSRRDNTEAFF
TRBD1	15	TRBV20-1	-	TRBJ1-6	TGCAGTGCTAGAGGGCAGGGACAGGCAAATTCACCCCTCCACTTT	CSARGQGQANSPLHF
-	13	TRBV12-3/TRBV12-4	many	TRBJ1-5	TGTGCCAGCAGTTTAGGGTACAATCAGCCCCAGCATTTT	CASSLGYNQPQHF
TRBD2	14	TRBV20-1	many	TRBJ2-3	TGCAGTGCGGTGACTAGCGGGAAACCAGATACGCAGTATTTT	CSAVTSGKPDTQYF
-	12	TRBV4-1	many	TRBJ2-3	TGCGCCAGCAGCAAGGACACAGATACGCAGTATTTT	CASSKDTDTQYF
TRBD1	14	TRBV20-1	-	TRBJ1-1	TGCAGTGCTAGTCCAGGGGGTTTGAACACTGAAGCTTTCTTT	CSASPGGLNTEAFF
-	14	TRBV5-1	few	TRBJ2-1	TGCGCCAGCAGCTTGGGGGTCGACTACAATGAGCAGTTCTTC	CASSLGVDYNEQFF
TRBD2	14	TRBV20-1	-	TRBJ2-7	TGCAGTGCTAGGCCCGGTGCGCGGGAGAAGGAGCAGTACTTC	CSARPGAREKEQYF
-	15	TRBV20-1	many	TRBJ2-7	TGCAGTGCTAGAGATGGAAGCGGAGTGGGCTACGAGCAGTACTTC	CSARDGSGVGYEQYF
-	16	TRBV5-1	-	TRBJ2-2	TGCGCCAGCAGCCATCAGGGGGGGAAAAACACCGGGGAGCTGTTTTTT	CASSHQGGKNTGELFF
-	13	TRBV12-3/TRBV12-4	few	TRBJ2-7	TGTGCCAGCAGTTTTGGGGGGCAGGGAGAGCAGTACTTC	CASSFGGQGEQYF
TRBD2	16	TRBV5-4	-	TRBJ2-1	TGTGCCAGCAGCTACCTCCAGCGGGAGGGCCGCAATGAGCAGTTCTTC	CASSYLQREGRNEQFF
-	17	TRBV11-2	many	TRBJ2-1	TGTGCCAGCAGCTTCGATGGGAGCACCAGATCCTACAATGAGCAGTTCTTC	CASSFDGSTRSYNEQFF
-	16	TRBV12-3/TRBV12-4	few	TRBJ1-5	TGTGCCAGCAGTTTAGGGCAGGGTGTGAGCAATCAGCCCCAGCATTTT	CASSLGQGVSNQPQHF
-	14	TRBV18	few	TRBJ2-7	TGTGCCAGCTCACCACGCAGGGACTCCTACGAGCAGTACTTC	CASSPRRDSYEQYF
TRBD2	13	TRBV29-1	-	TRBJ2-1	TGCAGCGAAGGACTAGCGGCGTACAATGAGCAGTTCTTC	CSEGLAAYNEQFF
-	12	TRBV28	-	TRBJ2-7	TGTGCCAGCAGTTTATACCGCTACGAGCAGTACTTC	CASSLYRYEQYF
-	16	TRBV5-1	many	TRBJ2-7	TGCGCCAGCAGCTTGTTTATTGGGGAAAGCTCCTACGAGCAGTACTTC	CASSLFIGESSYEQYF
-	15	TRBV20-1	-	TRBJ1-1	TGCAGTGCTAGAGATCGCGAGACCCTCAGTTTTAGCGCTTTCTTT	CSARDRETLSFSAFF
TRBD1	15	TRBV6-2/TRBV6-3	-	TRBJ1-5	TGTGCCAGCAGTTACGGACAGGGCCGCAATCAGCCCCAGCATTTT	CASSYGQGRNQPQHF
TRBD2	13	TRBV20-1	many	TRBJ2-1	TGCAGTGCTAGTAGCGGGAGTGGCTATGAGCAGTTCTTC	CSASSGSGYEQFF
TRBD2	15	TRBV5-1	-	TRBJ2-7	TGCGCCAGCAGCACAGGACTAGCGGGAGAGGACGAGCAGTACTTC	CASSTGLAGEDEQYF
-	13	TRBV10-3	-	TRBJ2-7	TGTGCCATCAGTGAGTCTCAAGGGCACGAGCAGTACTTC	CAISESQGHEQYF
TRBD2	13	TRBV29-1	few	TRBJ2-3	TGCAGCGCCTGTCTGGCGGGAGAAGATACGCAGTATTTT	CSACLAGEDTQYF
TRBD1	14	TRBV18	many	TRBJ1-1	TGTGCCAGCTCACGACAGGGGGCGAACACTGAAGCTTTCTTT	CASSRQGANTEAFF
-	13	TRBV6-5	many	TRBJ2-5	TGTGCCAGCAGTTACGGCGAGGGGTGGGTCCAGTACTTC	CASSYGEGWVQYF